The present entry profiles one T cell receptor (beta chain) with its context. The antigen is unknown. These data originate in a study of cytomegalovirus exposure and HLA in healthy donors. Background on the study: Membership in the Caucasian-associated ancestry cluster was found for around four fifths of around 380 genotyped donors.

Whole-study findings and limits: Later analysis identified several of the most significant clusters that appeared linked to common viral pathogens. The only immune exposure information that was available was CMV serostatus. Across donors, most TCRs were seen rarely, yet some public ones were widespread.

CDR1 is SEHNR, CDR2 FQNEAQ, per germline (reference sequence). V was shortened by 2 bases and J by 0 bases, with 15 bases between the two germline ends. The CDR3 runs 17 residues. Primers: 60 Vbeta forward and 13 Jbeta reverse. The method was immunoSEQ multiplex PCR; TCRdb's version includes in-frame clones alone and lacks a portion of them. Of more than 95,000 clones listed, around 63% are singletons. The rearrangement joins TRBV7-9 to TRBJ2-3; perhaps TRBD1 as D (5 bases). The receptor's source is a man aged 25-45 years in good health and CMV-seronegative. Source material: PBMCs. CDR3 sequence (DNA): TGTGCCAGCAGCTTATCTCCCCAGGGCGTAAGCACAGATACGCAGTATTTT. Protein sequence: CASSLSPQGVSTDTQYF.